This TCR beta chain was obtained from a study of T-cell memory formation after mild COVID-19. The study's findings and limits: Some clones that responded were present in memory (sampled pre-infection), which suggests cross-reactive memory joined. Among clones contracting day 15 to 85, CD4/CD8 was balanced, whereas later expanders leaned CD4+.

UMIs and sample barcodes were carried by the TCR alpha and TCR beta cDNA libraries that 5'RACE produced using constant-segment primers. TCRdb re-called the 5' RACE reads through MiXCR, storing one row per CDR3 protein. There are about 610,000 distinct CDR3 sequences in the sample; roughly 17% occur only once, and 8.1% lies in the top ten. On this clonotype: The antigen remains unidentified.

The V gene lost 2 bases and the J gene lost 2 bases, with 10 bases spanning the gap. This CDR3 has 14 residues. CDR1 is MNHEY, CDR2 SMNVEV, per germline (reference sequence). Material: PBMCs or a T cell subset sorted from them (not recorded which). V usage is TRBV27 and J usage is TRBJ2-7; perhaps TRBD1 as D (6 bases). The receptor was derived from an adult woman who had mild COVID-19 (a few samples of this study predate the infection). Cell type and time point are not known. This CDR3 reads CASSLPDSTYEQYF. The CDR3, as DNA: TGTGCCAGCAGTTTACCGGACAGTACCTACGAGCAGTACTTC.